The present T cell receptor (beta chain) was sequenced within a study of blood T cell repertoires in COVID-19. The wider study: Acute and convalescent COVID-19 samples came from the United States, Italy and Spain. T cells, B-cell-depleted T cells, or PBMCs provided the cDNA or gDNA that served as material.

Germline-derived CDR1 and CDR2 are SGHNT and YYREEE (reference sequence). J was trimmed by 5 bases and V by 2 bases; bases with no gene match: 5. The CDR3 loop spans 14 amino acids. Per the original methods: Amplified reference gene primers provided the basis for estimating nucleated cell counts. TCRdb's table, derived via immunoSEQ multiplex PCR, lists solely in-frame clones and lacks some. That table supplies the V and J calls and clone size; D and trimming were determined from the DNA. There are roughly 330,000 clones in the sample; about 89% occur only once, and roughly 6.7% lies in the top ten. This TCR was recovered from a man between 18 and 29 years old who had recovered from COVID-19. The chain has TRBV5-4 and TRBJ2-5; 8 bases fit TRBD2. Sequencing used peripheral blood. For the CDR3, the DNA is TGTGCCAGCAGCTTCGGGGGGGGAGGTGAGACCCAGTACTTC. It specifies CASSFGGGGETQYF.